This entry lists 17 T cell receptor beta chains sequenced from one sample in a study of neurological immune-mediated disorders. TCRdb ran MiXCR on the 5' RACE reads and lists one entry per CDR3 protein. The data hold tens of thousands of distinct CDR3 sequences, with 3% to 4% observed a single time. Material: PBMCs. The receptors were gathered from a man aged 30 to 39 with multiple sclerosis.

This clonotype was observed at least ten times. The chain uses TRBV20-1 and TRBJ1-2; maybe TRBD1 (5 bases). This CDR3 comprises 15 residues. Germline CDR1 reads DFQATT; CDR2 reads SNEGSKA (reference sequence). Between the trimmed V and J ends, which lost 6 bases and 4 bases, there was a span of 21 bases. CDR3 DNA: TGCAGTGCCCGACTGACTGGGGGATTCGGCTATGGCTACACCTTC. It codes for CSARLTGGFGYGYTF.

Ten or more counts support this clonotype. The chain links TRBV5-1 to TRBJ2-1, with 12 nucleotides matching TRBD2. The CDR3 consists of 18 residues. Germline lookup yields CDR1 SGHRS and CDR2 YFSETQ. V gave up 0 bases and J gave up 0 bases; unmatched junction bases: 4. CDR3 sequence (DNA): TGCGCCAGCAGCTTGGCTAGCGGGGGGGCGAGCTCCTACAATGAGCAGTTCTTC. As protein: CASSLASGGASSYNEQFF.

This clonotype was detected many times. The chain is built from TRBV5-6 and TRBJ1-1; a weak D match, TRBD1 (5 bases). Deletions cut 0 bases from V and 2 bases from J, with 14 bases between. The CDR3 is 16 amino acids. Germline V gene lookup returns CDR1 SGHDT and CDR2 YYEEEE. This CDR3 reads CASSLVGGVRNTEAFF. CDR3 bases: TGTGCCAGCAGCTTGGTCGGAGGGGTCCGTAACACTGAAGCTTTCTTT.

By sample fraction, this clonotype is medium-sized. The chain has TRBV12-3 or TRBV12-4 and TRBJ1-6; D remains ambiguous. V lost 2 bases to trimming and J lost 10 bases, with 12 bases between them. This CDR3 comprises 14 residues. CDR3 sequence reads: CASSLIERGSPLHF. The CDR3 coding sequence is TGTGCCAGCAGTTTAATAGAGCGAGGATCACCCCTCCACTTT.

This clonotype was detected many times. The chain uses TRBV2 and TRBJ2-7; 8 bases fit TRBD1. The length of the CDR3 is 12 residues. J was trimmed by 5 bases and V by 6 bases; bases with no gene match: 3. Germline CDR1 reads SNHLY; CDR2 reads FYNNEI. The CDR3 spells CASRWTGNEQYF. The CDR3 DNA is TGTGCCAGCAGGTGGACAGGGAACGAGCAGTACTTC. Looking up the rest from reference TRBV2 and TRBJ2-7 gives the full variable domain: EPEVTQTPSHQVTQMGQEVILRCVPISNHLYFYWYRQILGQKVEFLVSFYNNEISEKSEIFDDQFSVERPDGSNFTLKIRSTKLEDSAMYFCASRWTGNEQYFGPGTRLTVT.

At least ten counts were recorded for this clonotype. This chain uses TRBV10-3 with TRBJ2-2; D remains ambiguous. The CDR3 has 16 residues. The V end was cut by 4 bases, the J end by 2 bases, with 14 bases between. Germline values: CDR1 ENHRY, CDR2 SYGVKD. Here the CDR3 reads CAISGGSSINTGELFF. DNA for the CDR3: TGTGCCATCAGTGGAGGCAGCAGTATCAACACCGGGGAGCTGTTTTTT.

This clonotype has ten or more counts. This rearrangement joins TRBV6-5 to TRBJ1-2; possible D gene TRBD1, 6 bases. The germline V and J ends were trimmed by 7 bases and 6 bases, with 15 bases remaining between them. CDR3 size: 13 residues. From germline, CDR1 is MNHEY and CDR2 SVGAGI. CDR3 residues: CASTDGTFDGYTF. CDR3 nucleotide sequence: TGTGCCAGCACGGACGGGACATTCGATGGCTACACCTTC.

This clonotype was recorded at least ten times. The chain's CDR3 is CSARDPRVGYEQYF. CDR3 nucleotide sequence: TGCAGTGCTAGAGATCCCCGAGTCGGGTACGAGCAGTACTTC. The V gene is TRBV20-1, the J gene TRBJ2-7; D uncertain. V lost 0 bases, J lost 4 bases, and 13 bases lay in between. The CDR3 runs 14 residues. Looked up from germline, CDR1 is DFQATT and CDR2 is SNEGSKA (reference sequence).

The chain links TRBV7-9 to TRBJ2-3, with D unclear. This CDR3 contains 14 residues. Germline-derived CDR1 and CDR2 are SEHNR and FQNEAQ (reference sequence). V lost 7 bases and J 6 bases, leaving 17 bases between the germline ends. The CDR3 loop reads CASILSNSADTQYF. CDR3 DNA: TGTGCCAGCATCCTTTCTAACAGTGCGGATACGCAGTATTTT.

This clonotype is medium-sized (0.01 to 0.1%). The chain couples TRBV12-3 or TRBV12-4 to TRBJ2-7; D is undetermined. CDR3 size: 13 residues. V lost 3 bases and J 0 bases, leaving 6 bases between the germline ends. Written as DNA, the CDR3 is TGTGCCAGCAGTTTGGGCAGCTCCTACGAGCAGTACTTC. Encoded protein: CASSLGSSYEQYF.

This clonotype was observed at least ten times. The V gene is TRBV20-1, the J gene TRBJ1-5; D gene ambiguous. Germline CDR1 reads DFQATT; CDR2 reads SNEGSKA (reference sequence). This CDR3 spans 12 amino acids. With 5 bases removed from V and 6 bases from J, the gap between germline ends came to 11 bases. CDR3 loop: CSAPKDRQPQHF. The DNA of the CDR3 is TGCAGTGCTCCGAAGGATCGTCAGCCCCAGCATTTT.

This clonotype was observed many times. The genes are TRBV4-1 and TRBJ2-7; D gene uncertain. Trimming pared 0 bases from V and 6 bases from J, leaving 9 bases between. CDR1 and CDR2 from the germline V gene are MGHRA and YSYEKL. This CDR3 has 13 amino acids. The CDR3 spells CASSQEKVGEQYF. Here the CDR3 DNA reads TGCGCCAGCAGCCAAGAAAAGGTGGGCGAGCAGTACTTC.

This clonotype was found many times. CDR3 DNA sequence: TGTGCCAGCAGCCAAGCGGTGAGGGGGGCAGAACAGCCCCAGCATTTT. It codes for CASSQAVRGAEQPQHF. The chain has TRBV4-2 and TRBJ1-5; maybe TRBD1 (6 bases). The CDR3 is made up of 16 amino acids. Germline V gene lookup returns CDR1 LGHNA and CDR2 YNFKEQ. The V gene lost 1 base and the J gene lost 7 bases, with 17 bases spanning the gap.

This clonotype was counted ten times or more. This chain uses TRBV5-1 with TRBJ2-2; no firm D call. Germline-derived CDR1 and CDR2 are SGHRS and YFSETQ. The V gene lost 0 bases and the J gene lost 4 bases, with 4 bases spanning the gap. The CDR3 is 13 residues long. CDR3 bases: TGCGCCAGCAGCTTGGCGATCACCGGGGAGCTGTTTTTT. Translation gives CASSLAITGELFF.

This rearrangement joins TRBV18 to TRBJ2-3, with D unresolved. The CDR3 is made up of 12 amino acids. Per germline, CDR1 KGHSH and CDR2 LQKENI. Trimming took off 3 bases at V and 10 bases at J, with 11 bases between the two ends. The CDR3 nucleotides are TGTGCCAGCTCACCTTTGGGTACAGCGCAGTATTTT. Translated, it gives CASSPLGTAQYF.

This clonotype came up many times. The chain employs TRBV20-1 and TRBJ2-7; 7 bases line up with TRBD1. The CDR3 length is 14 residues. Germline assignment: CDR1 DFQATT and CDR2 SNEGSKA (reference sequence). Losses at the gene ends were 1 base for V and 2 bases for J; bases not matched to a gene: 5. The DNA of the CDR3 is TGCAGTGCTAGAGTCCGGGACAGACCCTACGAGCAGTACTTC. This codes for CSARVRDRPYEQYF.

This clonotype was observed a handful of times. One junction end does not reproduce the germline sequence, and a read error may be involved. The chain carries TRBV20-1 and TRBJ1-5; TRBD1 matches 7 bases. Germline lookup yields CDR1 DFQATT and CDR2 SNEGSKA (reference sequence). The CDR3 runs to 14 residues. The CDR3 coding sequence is TGCAGTGCTGCTGACGGGACAGTGAATCAGCCCCAGAATTTT. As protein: CSAADGTVNQPQNF.